These 15 T cell receptor beta chains came from one sample sequenced in a study of neurological immune-mediated disorders. TCRdb passed the 5' RACE reads through MiXCR, listing each CDR3 protein once. In the table there are approximately 82,000 distinct CDR3 sequences, just over 2.5% of which are singletons. The sample taken for sequencing was PBMCs. These receptors originate from a woman in her thirties with multiple sclerosis.

The sample holds many counts of this clonotype. This chain connects TRBV27 to TRBJ1-5, with 7 bases matching TRBD1. The V gene end was trimmed by 5 bases and the J gene end by 4 bases; junction bases not matched to a gene: 8. From germline, CDR1 is MNHEY and CDR2 SMNVEV (reference sequence). CDR3 length: 15 residues. The CDR3 DNA reads TGTGCCAGCAGTGAGCAGACAGGGTGGAATCAGCCCCAGCATTTT. Its translation: CASSEQTGWNQPQHF.

Ten or more counts support this clonotype. V is TRBV18 and J is TRBJ2-5; D is perhaps TRBD2 (5 bases). The CDR3 runs 14 residues. V was trimmed by 5 bases and J by 5 bases, leaving 15 bases between them. Germline CDR1 and CDR2: KGHSH and LQKENI. The CDR3 DNA sequence: TGTGCCAGCTCAACCAGTGGGAGCAGTGAGACCCAGTACTTC. Amino acid sequence: CASSTSGSSETQYF.

This clonotype was recorded at least ten times. This sequence joins TRBV18 and TRBJ2-1, with D possibly matching TRBD2 (5 bases). The V gene lost 6 bases and the J gene lost 8 bases, with 14 bases spanning the gap. This CDR3 comprises 13 residues. Germline loops: CDR1 KGHSH, CDR2 LQKENI. The DNA for the CDR3 is TGTGCCAGCTCTAAAGGCGCCGGGGATGAGCAGTTCTTC. It codes for CASSKGAGDEQFF.

This clonotype came up many times. Here the CDR3 reads CASSYGDSGLAMDTQYF. DNA for the CDR3: TGTGCCAGCAGTTACGGAGATTCGGGACTAGCGATGGATACGCAGTATTTT. This chain uses TRBV6-5 with TRBJ2-3; 10 bases are a match to TRBD2. Germline assignment: CDR1 MNHEY and CDR2 SVGAGI. The V and J ends lost 2 bases and 6 bases, in that order; junction bases with no gene match: 11. The CDR3 has 17 residues.

In its sample, this clonotype was seen a few times. With a much larger clone just one base away, this may be a read error. The chain has TRBV24-1 and TRBJ2-1; TRBD2 is a possible D gene (5 bases). The ends were cut back, 9 bases at V and 5 bases at J, with 19 bases in the middle. Germline V gene sequence: CDR1 KGHDR, CDR2 SFDVKD. The CDR3 length is 15 residues. The CDR3 here is CATSLEGARDNEQFF. CDR3 nucleotides: TGTGCCACCTCCCTAGAGGGAGCGCGAGACAATGAGCAGTTCTTC.

This clonotype has just a few counts. The chain employs TRBV19 and TRBJ2-1; D is unresolved. This CDR3 has 15 residues. The V end was cut by 3 bases, the J end by 1 base, with 10 bases between. Germline V lookup: CDR1 LNHDA, CDR2 SQIVND (reference sequence). The CDR3 here is CASSIGSLSYNEQFF. DNA of the CDR3: TGTGCCAGTAGTATCGGGTCTCTTTCCTACAATGAGCAGTTCTTC.

This clonotype was found many times. V gene TRBV19 combines with J gene TRBJ2-1, with 10 nucleotides matching TRBD2. Germline CDR1 is LNHDA and CDR2 is SQIVND (reference sequence). The CDR3 sequence is 15 residues long. J lost 4 bases, V lost 3 bases, and 3 bases had no gene match. CDR3 DNA sequence: TGTGCCAGTAGTATTGCTAGCGGGAGTTACAATGAGCAGTTCTTC. Its translation: CASSIASGSYNEQFF.

This clonotype was recorded many times. The chain links TRBV7-9 to TRBJ1-4; 8 nucleotides line up with TRBD1. The CDR3 totals 15 residues. From germline, CDR1 is SEHNR and CDR2 FQNEAQ (reference sequence). V gave up 4 bases and J gave up 5 bases; unmatched junction bases: 6. As DNA, the CDR3 is TGTGCCAGCAGCTCGACAGGGGCGGGAAATGAAAAACTGTTTTTT. Amino acids: CASSSTGAGNEKLFF.

This clonotype was counted many times. The rearrangement links TRBV20-1 to TRBJ1-1; a possible D gene is TRBD1 (5 bases). The CDR3 sequence is 14 residues long. The germline V gene encodes CDR1 DFQATT and CDR2 SNEGSKA (reference sequence). V dropped 6 bases and J dropped 1 base, with 15 bases sitting between them. The CDR3 protein is CSARVRGQNTEAFF. The CDR3 DNA reads as TGCAGTGCCCGGGTCCGGGGCCAGAACACTGAAGCTTTCTTT.

This clonotype was seen ten or more times. The chain combines TRBV28 with TRBJ2-6, with TRBD2 matching over 11 bases. V was clipped by 6 bases and J by 1 base; unmatched bases: 5. There are 17 residues in the CDR3. Germline assignment: CDR1 MDHEN and CDR2 SYDVKM. The CDR3 is CASSILAGESGANVLTF. As DNA, the CDR3 is TGTGCCAGCAGCATACTAGCGGGGGAATCTGGGGCCAACGTCCTGACTTTC.

This clonotype was counted many times. CDR3 loop: CSAQARVYNEQFF. As DNA, the CDR3 is TGCAGTGCTCAGGCGAGGGTTTACAATGAGCAGTTCTTC. This chain uses TRBV20-1 with TRBJ2-1, with D possibly matching TRBD2 (5 bases). CDR1 is DFQATT, CDR2 SNEGSKA, per germline (reference sequence). The ends were cut back, 5 bases at V and 4 bases at J, with 12 bases in the middle. The CDR3 runs to 13 residues.

Many counts were recorded for this clonotype. This chain uses TRBV20-1 with TRBJ2-7, with 12 bases matching TRBD2. CDR1 and CDR2 from the germline V gene are DFQATT and SNEGSKA (reference sequence). V gave up 3 bases and J gave up 4 bases; unmatched junction bases: 7. The CDR3 length is 15 residues. The CDR3 loop reads CSASNGLAGGYEQYF. The CDR3 DNA sequence: TGCAGTGCTAGTAACGGGCTAGCGGGAGGGTACGAGCAGTACTTC.

This clonotype came up many times. The chain employs TRBV11-3 and TRBJ2-2, with D perhaps TRBD2 (5 bases). CDR3 length equals 15 residues. The ends were cut back, 1 base at V and 8 bases at J, with 14 bases in the middle. Germline V lookup: CDR1 SGHNT, CDR2 YENEEA. The CDR3 here is CASSLASPPDGELFF. DNA of the CDR3: TGTGCCAGCAGCTTAGCTAGCCCGCCCGATGGGGAGCTGTTTTTT. The full variable domain, rest sourced from reference TRBV11-3 and TRBJ2-2, is EAGVVQSPRYKIIEKKQPVAFWCNPISGHNTLYWYLQNLGQGPELLIRYENEEAVDDSQLPKDRFSAERLKGVDSTLKIQPAELGDSAVYLCASSLASPPDGELFFGEGSRLTVL.

This clonotype came up many times. The chain recombines TRBV18 with TRBJ1-1; D is ambiguous. Between the trimmed V and J ends, which lost 8 bases and 1 base, there was a span of 14 bases. The CDR3 is 14 residues long. Germline assignment: CDR1 KGHSH and CDR2 LQKENI. The CDR3, as DNA: TGTGCCAGCCTGCGGGCCGGGAGGAACACTGAAGCTTTCTTT. This sequence encodes CASLRAGRNTEAFF.

This clonotype was recorded many times. V is TRBV5-5 and J is TRBJ2-1; D is uncertain. V was trimmed by 0 bases and J by 10 bases, leaving 11 bases between them. Germline V lookup: CDR1 SGHKS, CDR2 YYEKEE (reference sequence). The CDR3 runs to 13 residues. CDR3 residues: CASSLDPLEEQFF. In DNA form, the CDR3 reads TGTGCCAGCAGCTTGGACCCCCTCGAGGAGCAGTTCTTC.